Sequencing of this T cell receptor (beta chain) was carried out in a study of blood T cells in healthy people across ages. A second PCR, run for about 7 to 12 cycles, used a sample-barcoded 5' primer plus a J-beta primer mix. TCRdb reprocessed the 5' RACE reads via MiXCR and lists one record per CDR3 protein. The sample lists 1.5 million to 2 million distinct CDR3 sequences, 49% occurring once. CDR1 and CDR2 from the germline V gene are SNHLY and FYNNEI. The ends were cut back, 6 bases at V and 0 bases at J, with 12 bases in the middle. The CDR3 is made up of 14 amino acids. V and J are TRBV2 and TRBJ2-7, with a weak D call TRBD1 (6 bases). The sample consisted of blood. This sequence originates from a woman aged 40 to 55 in good health. The CDR3 loop reads CASRHRDNSYEQYF. The CDR3 DNA sequence: TGTGCCAGCAGGCACCGGGACAACTCCTACGAGCAGTACTTC.